Presented here are 26 T cell receptor beta chains from one specimen sequenced in a study of spatial heterogeneity in lung cancer. As for time point: sample taken at primary tumor resection. Unsorted whole RNA of tumor, nontumor lung or frozen PBMC was sequenced. TCRdb recomputed calls from the 5' RACE reads with MiXCR, one row per CDR3 protein. The sample carries around 11,000 distinct CDR3 sequences, around 3.5% recorded once. Sequenced material: PBMCs, taken at surgery. Every receptor here comes from a female donor with early-stage non-small cell lung cancer.

The sample holds many counts of this clonotype. Found in a library prepared for alpha chains, this beta chain is an off-target read, and its abundance has little meaning. The chain couples TRBV5-1 to TRBJ2-3; 12 nucleotides line up with TRBD2. CDR1 and CDR2 (germline): SGHRS, YFSETQ. The V segment lost 3 bases and the J segment 2 bases; nucleotides outside the gene matches: 4. The CDR3 consists of 16 residues. The CDR3 is CASSYWTSGATDTQYF. The CDR3 nucleotides are TGCGCCAGCAGCTACTGGACTAGCGGGGCCACAGATACGCAGTATTTT.

By share of the sample, this clonotype is medium-sized (0.01 to 0.1%). The library was prepared for alpha chains; this beta chain is a stray read, so its frequency means little. The chain carries TRBV20-1 and TRBJ2-7; D is unclear. V was shortened by 1 base and J by 6 bases, with 7 bases between the two germline ends. Per the germline V gene, CDR1 is DFQATT and CDR2 is SNEGSKA (reference sequence). The CDR3 runs 11 residues. CDR3 in DNA: TGCAGTGCTAGAGGTGCTAGCGAGCAGTACTTC. The encoded protein is CSARGASEQYF.

This clonotype has at least ten counts. The library was built for alpha chains, so this beta chain is an off-target read and its size means little. This chain links TRBV20-1 with TRBJ2-7; 8 nucleotides line up with TRBD2. Looked up from germline, CDR1 is DFQATT and CDR2 is SNEGSKA (reference sequence). Germline trimming cut 5 bases from V and 6 bases from J; bases unmatched to any gene: 9. This CDR3 contains 13 residues. In DNA, the CDR3 is TGCAGTGCTCTGGGACTAGAAGACGGCGAGCAGTACTTC. Amino acid sequence: CSALGLEDGEQYF.

This clonotype was observed many times. This beta chain is a stray read from a library made for alpha chains; its abundance is not meaningful. The genes are TRBV7-2 and TRBJ2-5, with a weak D call TRBD2 (6 bases). Trimming took 2 bases from V and 2 from J, leaving 18 bases between them. Germline V CDR1 and CDR2: SGHTA, FQGNSA. The CDR3 length is 17 residues. CDR3 nucleotides: TGTGCCAGCAGCTTAAAGGAGGGTATCCTCAAACAAGAGACCCAGTACTTC. Translated: CASSLKEGILKQETQYF.

The sample holds many counts of this clonotype. This beta chain was picked up by a library intended for alpha chains and is off target, so its count carries little meaning. The CDR3 bases are TGCAGCGTTGGGCTAGCGGGAGTGGGGGAGCAGTACTTC. This translates into CSVGLAGVGEQYF. The chain has TRBV29-1 and TRBJ2-7; 10 bases map to TRBD2. Per germline, CDR1 SQVTM and CDR2 ANQGSEA. V lost 4 bases to trimming and J lost 7 bases; unmatched junction nucleotides: 7. This CDR3 is built from 13 residues.

This clonotype showed up many times. Little can be read into the size of this beta chain, an off-target read in a library designed for alpha chains. This chain links TRBV5-5 with TRBJ1-5; D not certain. The CDR3 runs 14 residues. With 2 bases removed from V and 1 base from J, the gap between germline ends came to 7 bases. Germline V CDR1 and CDR2: SGHKS, YYEKEE (reference sequence). The CDR3 spells CASSLAWSNQPQHF. CDR3 in DNA: TGTGCCAGCAGCTTAGCGTGGAGCAATCAGCCCCAGCATTTT.

This clonotype was detected many times. As an off-target read in a library built for alpha chains, this beta chain has a frequency of little significance. This chain connects TRBV19 to TRBJ2-3; 9 positions match TRBD2. V lost 4 bases to trimming and J lost 1 base; unmatched junction nucleotides: 9. This CDR3 is built from 17 residues. Germline V gene lookup returns CDR1 LNHDA and CDR2 SQIVND (reference sequence). CDR3: CASSTQSRTSGTDTQYF. The CDR3 nucleotides are TGTGCCAGTAGTACCCAATCGAGGACTAGCGGCACAGATACGCAGTATTTT.

This clonotype has ten or more counts. The library was prepared for alpha chains; this beta chain is a stray read, so its frequency means little. The V gene is TRBV6-2 or TRBV6-3, the J gene TRBJ1-1; possibly TRBD1 for D (6 bases). The CDR3 has 14 amino acids. V was trimmed by 4 bases and J by 1 base, leaving 10 bases between them. From germline, CDR1 is MNHEY and CDR2 SVGEGT. The CDR3 nucleotides are TGTGCCAGCAGTTTCAAGGGACAGAACACTGAAGCTTTCTTT. Amino acid sequence: CASSFKGQNTEAFF.

This clonotype was recorded at least ten times. This beta chain is a stray sequence in a library constructed for alpha chains; its clone size is not meaningful. V usage is TRBV2 and J usage is TRBJ1-1; 8 nucleotides agree with TRBD1. Germline CDR1 SNHLY, CDR2 FYNNEI. The CDR3 loop spans 13 amino acids. Losses at the gene ends were 6 bases for V and 6 bases for J; bases not matched to a gene: 6. CDR3 nucleotide sequence: TGTGCCAGCAGGGGACAGGTGGTGTCTGAAGCTTTCTTT. It is translated as CASRGQVVSEAFF. Variable domain in full (rest from reference TRBV2 and TRBJ1-1): EPEVTQTPSHQVTQMGQEVILRCVPISNHLYFYWYRQILGQKVEFLVSFYNNEISEKSEIFDDQFSVERPDGSNFTLKIRSTKLEDSAMYFCASRGQVVSEAFFGQGTRLTVV.

This clonotype was detected ten times or more. The library was prepared for alpha chains; this beta chain is a stray read, so its frequency means little. The chain carries TRBV20-1 and TRBJ2-1; the match to TRBD2 covers 10 bases. V was pared by 6 bases and J by 0 bases, with 8 bases of the junction left unmatched. Looked up from germline, CDR1 is DFQATT and CDR2 is SNEGSKA (reference sequence). The CDR3 sequence is 16 residues long. DNA for the CDR3: TGCAGTGCCGTGACCCTAGCGGGAGACTCCTACAATGAGCAGTTCTTC. Translated: CSAVTLAGDSYNEQFF.

On this clonotype itself: The library was designed around alpha chains, so this beta chain is a stray read whose abundance carries little weight. The chain combines TRBV4-1 with TRBJ2-4; 12 nucleotides line up with TRBD2. The germline gives CDR1 MGHRA, CDR2 YSYEKL. The CDR3 sequence is 18 residues long. V shed 4 bases and J 0 bases; nucleotides not matched to a gene: 7. DNA for the CDR3: TGCGCCAGCAGCCCTCGGACTAGCGGGGATATAGCCAAAAACATTCAGTACTTC. Translated: CASSPRTSGDIAKNIQYF.

This clonotype was counted at least ten times. The library was prepared for alpha chains; this beta chain is a stray read, so its frequency means little. The chain combines TRBV5-8 with TRBJ1-1, with D unresolved. The CDR3 covers 15 residues. V was shortened by 2 bases and J by 1 base, with 12 bases between the two germline ends. CDR1 and CDR2 (germline): SGHTS, YDEGEE. The CDR3, as DNA: TGTGCCAGCAGCTTAAGTCGGGCCCAGAACACTGAAGCTTTCTTT. Amino acid sequence: CASSLSRAQNTEAFF.

This clonotype was counted ten times or more. This beta chain turned up in a library designed for alpha chains; as an off-target read, its abundance says little. The chain couples TRBV12-3 or TRBV12-4 to TRBJ2-7, with 12 bases fitting TRBD1. This CDR3 has 14 amino acids. The V segment lost 3 bases and the J segment 6 bases; nucleotides outside the gene matches: 3. The CDR3 loop is CASSLGQGASEQYF. In DNA, the CDR3 is TGTGCCAGCAGTTTGGGACAGGGGGCCAGCGAGCAGTACTTC.

This clonotype has a count of ten or more. This beta chain represents an off-target read in a library built for alpha chains; its size is of limited meaning. The chain employs TRBV6-1 and TRBJ2-5, with D hard to call. The CDR3 extends over 16 amino acids. Trimming took 0 bases from V and 2 from J, leaving 13 bases between them. CDR1 and CDR2 (germline): MNHNS, SASEGT. The CDR3 sequence: CASSEARPPRQETQYF. The CDR3 DNA sequence: TGTGCCAGCAGTGAAGCGCGCCCGCCCAGACAAGAGACCCAGTACTTC.

The sample holds many counts of this clonotype. With the library built for alpha chains, this beta chain is off target and its frequency is not meaningful. The rearrangement uses TRBV5-6 and TRBJ2-3; 10 bases line up with TRBD1. With V trimmed by 3 bases and J by 6 bases, 7 bases remained unmatched. Germline values: CDR1 SGHDT, CDR2 YYEEEE. This CDR3 spans 15 amino acids. The CDR3 is CASSSRDRGADTQYF. The CDR3 nucleotides are TGTGCCAGCAGCTCCCGGGACAGGGGCGCGGATACGCAGTATTTT. Drawing the rest from reference TRBV5-6 and TRBJ2-3, the complete variable domain is DAGVTQSPTHLIKTRGQQVTLRCSPKSGHDTVSWYQQALGQGPQFIFQYYEEEERQRGNFPDRFSGHQFPNYSSELNVNALLLGDSALYLCASSSRDRGADTQYFGPGTRLTVL.

This clonotype was counted at least ten times. Found in a library prepared for alpha chains, this beta chain is an off-target read, and its abundance has little meaning. V and J are TRBV9 and TRBJ2-2; tentative D call: TRBD1 (6 bases). V lost 5 bases to trimming and J lost 3 bases, with 14 bases between them. Germline-derived CDR1 and CDR2 are SGDLS and YYNGEE. The CDR3 runs to 15 residues. As DNA, the CDR3 is TGTGCCAGCAGAGAAACAGACAGGTACACCGGGGAGCTGTTTTTT. As protein: CASRETDRYTGELFF.

This clonotype came up many times. Little can be read into the size of this beta chain, an off-target read in a library designed for alpha chains. This chain joins TRBV7-9 and TRBJ1-1, with unresolved D. The CDR3 has 13 amino acids. Looked up from germline, CDR1 is SEHNR and CDR2 is FQNEAQ (reference sequence). Trimming removed 2 bases from V and 6 bases from J, with 10 bases in between. The CDR3 loop reads CASSLSGRPEAFF. The CDR3 bases are TGTGCCAGCAGCTTAAGTGGCAGACCTGAAGCTTTCTTT. Full variable domain (remainder filled in from reference TRBV7-9 and TRBJ1-1): DTGVSQNPRHKITKRGQNVTFRCDPISEHNRLYWYRQTLGQGPEFLTYFQNEAQLEKSRLLSDRFSAERPKGSFSTLEIQRTEQGDSAMYLCASSLSGRPEAFFGQGTRLTVV.

This clonotype was detected many times. Because the library targeted alpha chains, this beta chain is an off-target read whose size means little. The CDR3 DNA reads TGTGCCAGCAGCATCCAGACTAGCGGGCTGCGAGAGACCCAGTACTTC. Residues: CASSIQTSGLRETQYF. This chain connects TRBV5-6 to TRBJ2-5; 10 bases map to TRBD2. The CDR3 is 16 amino acids. Germline assignment: CDR1 SGHDT and CDR2 YYEEEE. Unmatched junction bases numbered 10, after V lost 4 bases and J lost 4 bases.

By sample fraction, this clonotype is medium-sized. With the library built for alpha chains, this beta chain is off target and its frequency is not meaningful. The genes are TRBV28 and TRBJ1-5, with D unclear. CDR1 MDHEN and CDR2 SYDVKM come from the germline V gene. Trimming shortened V by 2 bases and J by 5 bases, and 7 bases separated the two germline ends. There are 13 residues in the CDR3. The CDR3: CASSLVGDQPQHF. CDR3 DNA sequence: TGTGCCAGCAGTTTAGTGGGAGATCAGCCCCAGCATTTT.

This clonotype was observed a few times. A much larger clone sits a single nucleotide away, making a read error possible. This beta chain was picked up by a library intended for alpha chains and is off target, so its count carries little meaning. The V gene is TRBV12-3 or TRBV12-4, the J gene TRBJ2-7; D gene uncertain. This CDR3 is 12 amino acids long. DNA for the CDR3: TGTGCCAGCAGTCGGCATTCCTACGTGCAGTACTTC. It specifies CASSRHSYVQYF.

Concerning this clonotype: The library was designed around alpha chains, so this beta chain is a stray read whose abundance carries little weight. The V and J genes are TRBV20-1 and TRBJ2-5; D unclear. Trimming pared 1 base from V and 0 bases from J, leaving 12 bases between. The CDR3 is 15 amino acids. Germline lookup yields CDR1 DFQATT and CDR2 SNEGSKA (reference sequence). The CDR3 sequence is CSARVGPPYQETQYF. CDR3 DNA: TGCAGTGCTAGAGTAGGGCCGCCTTACCAAGAGACCCAGTACTTC.

The table lists this clonotype with many counts. This beta chain is a stray sequence in a library constructed for alpha chains; its clone size is not meaningful. V gene TRBV11-2 combines with J gene TRBJ2-1, with D possibly matching TRBD1 (6 bases). This CDR3 is 14 amino acids long. The V and J ends lost 5 bases and 15 bases respectively, with 23 bases between them. Germline values: CDR1 SGHAT, CDR2 FQNNGV. For the CDR3, the DNA is TGTGCCAGCAGCGAGGAAGAACGCAGGGGCGGACTGTTCTTC. Protein product: CASSEEERRGGLFF.

Many counts were recorded for this clonotype. Little can be read into the size of this beta chain, an off-target read in a library designed for alpha chains. The rearrangement uses TRBV29-1 and TRBJ2-3; 9 positions agree with TRBD2. Per germline, CDR1 SQVTM and CDR2 ANQGSEA. V trimming: 7 bases; J trimming: 5 bases; junction bases outside the gene matches: 16. This CDR3 has 16 amino acids. Here the CDR3 reads CSAAGERAREGDTQYF. The DNA for the CDR3 is TGCAGCGCTGCGGGTGAGAGAGCGCGGGAGGGAGATACGCAGTATTTT.

As to this clonotype: The library was designed around alpha chains, so this beta chain is a stray read whose abundance carries little weight. The chain joins TRBV20-1 to TRBJ2-1; 11 bases fit TRBD2. Germline V lookup: CDR1 DFQATT, CDR2 SNEGSKA (reference sequence). Losses at the gene ends were 4 bases for V and 6 bases for J; bases not matched to a gene: 8. The CDR3 extends over 15 amino acids. CDR3 DNA sequence: TGCAGTGCTACGTTAGCGGGAGGGCCTAGCAATGAGCAGTTCTTC. Its translation is CSATLAGGPSNEQFF.

This clonotype was seen at least ten times. Since it is a stray read in a library aimed at alpha chains, this beta chain has a size that is not meaningful. The chain carries TRBV7-2 and TRBJ2-1, with D maybe TRBD2 (6 bases). Germline V gene sequence: CDR1 SGHTA, CDR2 FQGNSA. Trimming removed 5 bases from V and 15 bases from J, with 23 bases in between. The CDR3 contains 14 residues. CDR3: CASSPTRESGTRFF. CDR3 DNA: TGTGCCAGCAGCCCCACCCGGGAGAGTGGGACGAGGTTCTTC.

This clonotype was counted ten times or more. Being off target in a library aimed at alpha chains, this beta chain has a size of little meaning. The gene calls are TRBV5-5 and TRBJ2-4, with D unclear. This CDR3 region has 13 residues. Looked up from germline, CDR1 is SGHKS and CDR2 is YYEKEE (reference sequence). Trimming cost V 8 bases and J 3 bases, with 12 bases left between them. In nucleotides, the CDR3 is TGTGCCAGTTCGACGGCGGACAAAAACATTCAGTACTTC. Residues: CASSTADKNIQYF. Looking up the rest from reference TRBV5-5 and TRBJ2-4 gives the full variable domain: DAGVTQSPTHLIKTRGQQVTLRCSPISGHKSVSWYQQVLGQGPQFIFQYYEKEERGRGNFPDRFSARQFPNYSSELNVNALLLGDSALYLCASSTADKNIQYFGAGTRLSVL.